This T cell receptor (beta chain) was obtained from a study of blood T cells in healthy people across ages. Study-wide results and limits: Percentage of naive T cells showed a strong correlation with TCR beta diversity. Across the age range, TCR beta diversity per million T cells fell in a roughly linear way.

Through a sample-barcoded 5' primer and a J-beta primer mix, a second PCR was run for roughly 6 to 12 cycles. Each TCR beta cDNA got a 12-nucleotide random molecular identifier. Each CDR3 protein gets one entry after TCRdb re-called the 5' RACE reads with MiXCR. The table has about 800,000 distinct CDR3 sequences, about 46% seen once. Sample donors were healthy Caucasian individuals that came from Russia, aged roughly 6 to 95. Remarks on this clonotype: Its antigen is not identified. This sequence may be a read error, since a much larger clone differs from it by one base.

The sequence derives from an elderly man in good health. Sequences were obtained from blood.

The CDR3 DNA reads TGTACCAGCAGTTTAATTGTGGGGCTACAGAACACTGAAGCTTTCTTT. Its protein product is CTSSLIVGLQNTEAFF. This chain joins TRBV12-3 or TRBV12-4 and TRBJ1-1, with D tentatively TRBD1 (5 bases). The CDR3 has 16 residues.